This T cell receptor (beta chain) comes out of a study of control samples from healthy donors and cancer patients. TCRdb keeps only in-frame clones here, not all; method: immunoSEQ multiplex PCR. In the table there are approximately 110,000 clones, roughly nine tenths of which are singletons. Input material: blood. The sequence derives from a human donor in good health. The donor label of this sample is uncertain.

The CDR3 region is CASSHKRVTYEQYF. For the CDR3, the DNA is TGTGCCAGCAGCCACAAACGGGTTACCTACGAGCAGTACTTC. This chain joins TRBV14 and TRBJ2-7; D ambiguous. Germline V lookup: CDR1 SGHDN, CDR2 FVKESK. The CDR3 runs 14 residues. Deletions cut 3 bases from V and 2 bases from J, with 11 bases between. The full variable domain, with the rest looked up from reference TRBV14 and TRBJ2-7, is EAGVTQFPSHSVIEKGQTVTLRCDPISGHDNLYWYRRVMGKEIKFLLHFVKESKQDESGMPNNRFLAERTGGTYSTLKVQPAELEDSGVYFCASSHKRVTYEQYFGPGTRLTVT.